A selection of T cell receptor beta chains follows, all from one sample in a study of shared clonotypes between healthy human individuals. TCRdb keeps only in-frame clones here, not all; method: immunoSEQ multiplex PCR. The profile covers about 1.5 million clones, with 95% to 99% appearing a single time and about 0.45% taken by the ten largest. Specimen: naive CD4+ T cells sorted from blood. Receptors were obtained from a young man in good health. The CDR3 runs from the conserved cysteine through the conserved F or W. D genes are given only for firm matches. Only some rows state a clone size, as once, few, many or a class for expanded clones.

j_call clone_size d_call cdr3_length v_call cdr3_nt cdr3_aa
TRBJ1-1 - - 15 TRBV4-3 TGCGCCAGCAGCCAAGTTAAACAAGAGAACACTGAAGCTTTCTTT CASSQVKQENTEAFF
TRBJ2-5 - - 14 TRBV11-2 TGTGCCAGCAGCTTAACTGGCGGCCAAGAGACCCAGTACTTC CASSLTGGQETQYF
TRBJ1-2 once - 15 TRBV7-8 TGTGCCAGCAGCTCCCCGGGAGAAGCCGCTTATGGCTACACCTTC CASSSPGEAAYGYTF
TRBJ2-7 - - 13 TRBV5-4 TGTGCCAGCAGCTTGTCGAGGGCAGGCGAGCAGTACTTC CASSLSRAGEQYF
TRBJ2-1 - TRBD2 15 TRBV11-3 TGTGCCAGCAGCAATGGACTAGTGGCCTACAATGAGCAGTTCTTC CASSNGLVAYNEQFF
TRBJ1-5 - TRBD1 14 TRBV5-1 TGCGCCAGCAGCCCAGGGACAGCTAATCAGCCCCAGCATTTT CASSPGTANQPQHF
TRBJ2-7 - - 12 TRBV11-3 TGTGCCAGCAGCTTGACAGACTACGAGCAGTACTTC CASSLTDYEQYF
TRBJ2-1 - TRBD2 20 TRBV19 TGTGCCAGTAGTACCCCTGATAGGGGAGGGCCCCCCCCGATTTACAATGAGCAGTTCTTC CASSTPDRGGPPPIYNEQFF
TRBJ2-7 - - 17 TRBV28 TGTGCCAGCGGACCCCCCCGAAGGGCAGGGGCTAGGTACGAGCAGTACTTC CASGPPRRAGARYEQYF
TRBJ2-7 - - 16 TRBV28 TGTGCCGGCAGTTCTCACCTGGGCCAGGGGACTTCCGAGCAGTACTTC CAGSSHLGQGTSEQYF
TRBJ1-3 - - 15 TRBV11-2 TGTGCCAGCAGAACAACAGGGTCCTTCGGAAACACCATATATTTT CASRTTGSFGNTIYF
TRBJ1-2 - - 11 TRBV28 TGTGCCAGCTTGGGAACCCATGGCTACACCTTC CASLGTHGYTF
TRBJ2-3 once - 16 TRBV27 TGTGCCAGCAGTCGCCCCTCCCTCCCCACAGTGGATACGCAGTATTTT CASSRPSLPTVDTQYF
TRBJ2-1 - TRBD2 15 TRBV6-5 TGTGCCAGCAGGAACCGGGACTACTCCTACAATGAGCAGTTCTTC CASRNRDYSYNEQFF
TRBJ2-7 - - 14 TRBV21-1 TGTGCCAGCAGCAAAAGAAAACTGGGACTAGCGCAGTACTTC CASSKRKLGLAQYF
TRBJ1-2 - TRBD1 16 TRBV9 TGTGCCAGCAGCGCCTCCCGACAGGGGGCCTACTATGGCTACACCTTC CASSASRQGAYYGYTF
TRBJ2-7 - - 13 TRBV7-9 TGTGCCAGCAGCTTAGATAGATACTACGAGCAGTACTTC CASSLDRYYEQYF
TRBJ2-1 - TRBD2 15 TRBV7-9 TGTGCCAGCCTCAGCGGGAGGGCATTAAACAATGAGCAGTTCTTC CASLSGRALNNEQFF
TRBJ2-7 - - 15 TRBV19 TGTGCCAGTAGTATTCAGGCTGCAGGGACCCACGAGCAGTACTTC CASSIQAAGTHEQYF
TRBJ1-2 few - 13 TRBV7-2 TGTGCCAGCAGCCGGGGGGTGGATGAAGGCTACACCTTC CASSRGVDEGYTF
TRBJ1-2 - TRBD1 16 TRBV9 TGTGCCAGCAGCGTCCTCCCTGCGACAGGGTACCATGGCTACACCTTC CASSVLPATGYHGYTF
TRBJ2-3 - TRBD2 14 TRBV29-1 TGCAGCGTTGCAGCGACTAGCCCGTGGGATACGCAGTATTTT CSVAATSPWDTQYF
TRBJ2-7 - - 14 TRBV27 TGTGCCAGCAGTCCAGACACAGCATTCTACGAGCAGTACTTC CASSPDTAFYEQYF
TRBJ2-3 - - 14 TRBV6-4 TGTGCCAGCAGTTCGTCAAGTACCAAGGATACGCAGTATTTT CASSSSSTKDTQYF